The 18 T cell receptor beta chains presented below share a single source sample, sequenced in a study of blood T cell repertoires in COVID-19. Sequencing was performed with immunoSEQ multiplex PCR; in TCRdb, only in-frame clones are kept and a portion is missing. The sample has about 69,000 clones; roughly four fifths are singletons. Sequencing was carried out using peripheral blood. The receptors derive from a human donor in a cohort sampled during active COVID-19.

This sequence joins TRBV2 and TRBJ1-1; TRBD1 matches 8 bases. This CDR3 region has 15 residues. Germline assignment: CDR1 SNHLY and CDR2 FYNNEI. V shed 5 bases, J shed 4 bases, and the junction held 9 bases outside the gene matches. For the CDR3, the DNA is TGTGCCAGCAGTAGTACAGGGGGGGGAAGCACTGAAGCTTTCTTT. Amino acid sequence: CASSSTGGGSTEAFF.

The chain joins TRBV5-6 to TRBJ2-3; 8 positions match TRBD1. The CDR3 totals 18 residues. The trim removed 0 bases at V and 4 bases at J, leaving 13 bases unmatched. CDR1 and CDR2 (germline): SGHDT, YYEEEE. The CDR3 reads CASSLEEVDREVPDTQYF. Here the CDR3 DNA reads TGTGCCAGCAGCTTGGAAGAGGTGGACAGGGAGGTTCCAGATACGCAGTATTTT.

This chain links TRBV28 with TRBJ1-6; perhaps TRBD1 as D (6 bases). CDR1 and CDR2 (germline): MDHEN, SYDVKM. The CDR3 runs 15 residues. Trimming took 4 bases from V and 7 from J, leaving 14 bases between them. CDR3 loop: CASSYRVSRNSPLHF. CDR3 coding DNA: TGTGCCAGCAGTTACAGGGTGTCTCGAAATTCACCCCTCCACTTT.

The rearrangement joins TRBV6-5 to TRBJ1-5; 7 bases line up with TRBD1. The germline V gene has CDR1 MNHEY and CDR2 SVGAGI. With 2 bases clipped from V and 7 bases from J, the junction kept 5 bases outside the gene matches. The CDR3 is made up of 14 amino acids. Written as DNA, the CDR3 is TGTGCCAGCAGTTACGGGCAGGGGGACCAGCCCCAGCATTTT. Amino acids: CASSYGQGDQPQHF.

The V and J genes are TRBV12-5 and TRBJ2-2; 10 nucleotides agree with TRBD1. There are 15 residues in the CDR3. Germline V gene sequence: CDR1 LGHNT, CDR2 FRNRAP. V was clipped by 5 bases and J by 4 bases; unmatched bases: 4. The CDR3 here is CASGPGTGATGELFF. In DNA, the CDR3 is TGTGCTAGTGGTCCTGGGACAGGGGCCACCGGGGAGCTGTTTTTT.

The V and J genes are TRBV4-1 and TRBJ1-2; possible D gene TRBD1, 5 bases. Trimming pared 4 bases from V and 7 bases from J, leaving 19 bases between. Per germline, CDR1 MGHRA and CDR2 YSYEKL. This CDR3 is built from 15 residues. CDR3: CASSPAPRTLGGYTF. The CDR3 coding sequence is TGCGCCAGCAGCCCGGCCCCGCGGACATTAGGTGGCTACACCTTC.

The chain couples TRBV9 to TRBJ2-3, with a weak D call TRBD1 (5 bases). CDR1 SGDLS and CDR2 YYNGEE come from the germline V gene. Trimming cost V 3 bases and J 0 bases, with 8 bases left between them. The CDR3 loop spans 14 amino acids. DNA of the CDR3: TGTGCCAGCAGCGGACAGACTAGCACAGATACGCAGTATTTT. It yields the protein CASSGQTSTDTQYF.

The sample holds one count of this clone. The chain carries TRBV2 and TRBJ1-5; D is unresolved. This CDR3 region has 15 residues. The V end was cut by 0 bases, the J end by 9 bases, with 15 bases between. Germline CDR1 is SNHLY and CDR2 is FYNNEI. CDR3 residues: CASSEALGGLLPQHF. In DNA, the CDR3 is TGTGCCAGCAGTGAAGCGCTTGGCGGCCTGCTGCCCCAGCATTTT.

This chain uses TRBV18 with TRBJ2-7; D might be TRBD1 (5 bases). Trimming pared 3 bases from V and 3 bases from J, leaving 9 bases between. Germline CDR1 and CDR2: KGHSH and LQKENI. CDR3 length: 13 residues. The CDR3 DNA reads TGTGCCAGCTCACCCCAGGGCGGCTACGAGCAGTACTTC. Amino acids: CASSPQGGYEQYF.

This clone was seen a few times. The chain couples TRBV3-1 (or the pseudogene TRBV3-2) to TRBJ2-7; possible D gene TRBD2, 5 bases. This CDR3 is 13 amino acids long. V lost 4 bases, J lost 2 bases, and 9 bases lay in between. Germline CDR1 LGHDT, CDR2 YNNKEL (reference sequence). In DNA form, the CDR3 reads TGTGCCAGCAGCCGATCGGGGACCTACGAGCAGTACTTC. Protein: CASSRSGTYEQYF.

The V gene is TRBV9, the J gene TRBJ2-2; maybe TRBD2 (5 bases). The CDR3 runs to 13 residues. The germline CDR1 and CDR2 sequences are SGDLS and YYNGEE. Between the trimmed V and J ends, which lost 0 bases and 6 bases, there was a span of 6 bases. This CDR3 reads CASSVGGSGELFF. The CDR3 DNA sequence: TGTGCCAGCAGCGTAGGAGGGTCCGGGGAGCTGTTTTTT.

The gene calls are TRBV5-1 and TRBJ1-1, with D perhaps matching TRBD1 (5 bases). Per the germline V gene, CDR1 is SGHRS and CDR2 is YFSETQ. V lost 4 bases to trimming and J lost 4 bases, with 17 bases between them. The CDR3 has 15 amino acids. This CDR3 reads CASSLGVDRPTEAFF. CDR3 nucleotide sequence: TGCGCCAGCAGCCTGGGGGTTGACAGACCCACTGAAGCTTTCTTT. The whole variable domain, remainder taken from reference TRBV5-1 and TRBJ1-1, is KAGVTQTPRYLIKTRGQQVTLSCSPISGHRSVSWYQQTPGQGLQFLFEYFSETQRNKGNFPGRFSGRQFSNSRSEMNVSTLELGDSALYLCASSLGVDRPTEAFFGQGTRLTVV.

V is TRBV27 and J is TRBJ2-1; D might be TRBD2 (5 bases). Germline CDR1 MNHEY, CDR2 SMNVEV (reference sequence). V shed 2 bases and J shed 2 bases, with 10 bases lying between them. The CDR3 sequence is 15 residues long. As DNA, the CDR3 is TGTGCCAGCAGTTTACTCCTAGCAACCTACAATGAGCAGTTCTTC. As protein: CASSLLLATYNEQFF.

The chain is built from TRBV7-9 and TRBJ1-5; no firm D call. There are 15 residues in the CDR3. With 1 base removed from V and 2 bases from J, the gap between germline ends came to 9 bases. Germline CDR1 is SEHNR and CDR2 is FQNEAQ (reference sequence). CDR3 bases: TGTGCCAGCAGCTTAGGGAACGGGGGCAATCAGCCCCAGCATTTT. It codes for CASSLGNGGNQPQHF.

The chain carries TRBV5-1 and TRBJ2-5; D might be TRBD1 (6 bases). This CDR3 is 14 amino acids long. The V and J ends lost 4 bases and 2 bases respectively, with 12 bases between them. The germline CDR1 and CDR2 sequences are SGHRS and YFSETQ. CDR3 sequence (DNA): TGCGCCAGCAGCCCCACAGGGCCTCAAGAGACCCAGTACTTC. This codes for CASSPTGPQETQYF.

This sequence joins TRBV4-1 and TRBJ2-7; 10 positions match TRBD1. The CDR3 is 16 amino acids. J was trimmed by 5 bases and V by 1 base; bases with no gene match: 8. Germline lookup yields CDR1 MGHRA and CDR2 YSYEKL. The CDR3 here is CASSQGDRGSFDEQYF. CDR3 DNA sequence: TGCGCCAGCAGCCAAGGGGACAGGGGATCATTCGACGAGCAGTACTTC.

The chain has TRBV28 and TRBJ1-2; TRBD1 agrees at 8 bases. Per the germline V gene, CDR1 is MDHEN and CDR2 is SYDVKM. The CDR3 totals 15 residues. V lost 4 bases to trimming and J lost 5 bases; unmatched junction nucleotides: 9. CDR3 nucleotide sequence: TGTGCCAGCAGTTCCCCTAACAGGGGGTCGTATGGCTACACCTTC. Encoded protein: CASSSPNRGSYGYTF.

This clone appeared a few times. The chain links TRBV12-5 to TRBJ2-3; 10 bases line up with TRBD2. CDR3 length equals 17 residues. The germline V gene has CDR1 LGHNT and CDR2 FRNRAP. V lost 5 bases and J lost 0; bases outside the gene matches: 8. CDR3 DNA sequence: TGTGCTAGTGGTCTCCCTAGCGGGGGCCTTAGCACAGATACGCAGTATTTT. It encodes CASGLPSGGLSTDTQYF.